This note documents a single TCR beta chain sequence. Assay: immunoSEQ multiplex PCR; the TCRdb copy retains only in-frame clones and omits some. Seen here are roughly 59,000 clones, about four fifths observed once, and the top ten hold 0.9% to 1.1%. Blood specimens came from baseline, cycle 4 day 1, and cycle 7 day 1. The data originate from a study of OX40 agonist ivuxolimab in advanced cancers. Study overall: Dose-escalation cases comprised hepatocellular carcinoma, melanoma, renal cell or head and neck cancer.

Sequenced material: CD4+ or CD8+ T cells sorted from blood, taken in a trial of the OX40 agonist ivuxolimab. The receptor comes from an adult with an advanced solid tumor such as melanoma, head and neck, liver or kidney cancer.

The CDR3 DNA follows: TGTGCCAGCAGCTTGACTAGCGGGTTAGATACGCAGTATTTT. Amino acids: CASSLTSGLDTQYF. The chain couples TRBV7-2 to TRBJ2-3; TRBD2 agrees at 10 bases. J was trimmed by 5 bases and V by 3 bases; bases with no gene match: 2. This CDR3 has 14 amino acids. Germline CDR1 SGHTA, CDR2 FQGNSA.